Each of the 26 T cell receptor beta chains below was sequenced from the same sample in a study of T cell repertoires in ileal Crohn's disease. Sequencing was performed with immunoSEQ multiplex PCR; in TCRdb, only in-frame clones are kept and a portion is missing. The sample holds more than 15,000 clones, about 60% seen once. The source material was ileal tissue. The receptors derive from an adult with Crohn's disease.

This clone has only a few counts. V is TRBV19 and J is TRBJ2-7, with D possibly being TRBD1 (5 bases). The CDR3 is 16 residues long. V was pared by 0 bases and J by 7 bases, with 19 bases between. In germline, CDR1 is LNHDA, CDR2 SQIVND (reference sequence). CDR3 sequence (DNA): TGTGCCAGTAGTATAGATGCCGTGGGGCCTCGTTCTGAGCAGTACTTC. It translates to CASSIDAVGPRSEQYF.

The chain joins TRBV6-5 to TRBJ2-2; 9 positions agree with TRBD2. Germline V gene lookup returns CDR1 MNHEY and CDR2 SVGAGI. CDR3 length equals 15 residues. V lost 6 bases, J lost 7 bases, and 9 bases stayed unmatched. As DNA, the CDR3 is TGTGCCAGCAGCTCCGGGACTAGCCCCCTCGGGGAGCTGTTTTTT. This gives the protein CASSSGTSPLGELFF.

In this sample, this clone turned up a few times. CDR3 loop: CAIRDRGEGGYTF. CDR3 sequence (DNA): TGTGCCATCAGGGACAGGGGCGAAGGTGGCTACACCTTC. The V call is TRBV10-3, the J call TRBJ1-2; TRBD1 agrees at 9 bases. The trim removed 6 bases at V and 7 bases at J, leaving 6 bases unmatched. Germline lookup yields CDR1 ENHRY and CDR2 SYGVKD. The CDR3 covers 13 residues.

For the CDR3, the DNA is TGTGCCAGCAGCTTAGAGGGACAGCCTTATGGCTACACCTTC. Amino acid sequence: CASSLEGQPYGYTF. J is TRBJ1-2 and V is TRBV7-8; 7 nucleotides agree with TRBD1. The junction had 4 bases not matched to a gene; V was cut back by 1 base and J by 5 bases. CDR3 length: 14 residues. The germline gives CDR1 SGHVS, CDR2 FQNEAQ. Full variable domain (missing parts from reference TRBV7-8 and TRBJ1-2): GAGVSQSPRYKVAKRGQDVALRCDPISGHVSLFWYQQALGQGPEFLTYFQNEAQLDKSGLPSDRFFAERPEGSVSTLKIQRTQQEDSAVYLCASSLEGQPYGYTFGSGTRLTVV.

This clone was detected once. The chain recombines TRBV30 with TRBJ1-5; perhaps TRBD1 as D (6 bases). V lost 3 bases and J 4 bases, leaving 16 bases between the germline ends. CDR3 length: 15 residues. CDR1 GTSNPN and CDR2 SVGIG come from the germline V gene (reference sequence). The CDR3 DNA sequence: TGTGCCTGGAGAGACGGGAGGGGGAGGAATCAGCCCCAGCATTTT. It is translated as CAWRDGRGRNQPQHF.

The chain links TRBV30 to TRBJ2-7; 10 positions match TRBD2. The germline CDR1 and CDR2 sequences are GTSNPN and SVGIG (reference sequence). V dropped 1 base and J dropped 8; count of bases not matched to a gene: 2. This CDR3 region has 12 residues. The CDR3 spells CAWSATSGQQYF. The CDR3 region has the DNA TGTGCCTGGAGTGCGACTAGCGGGCAGCAGTACTTC.

This clone came up once. The rearrangement links TRBV11-1 to TRBJ1-4, with TRBD1 matching over 11 bases. This CDR3 comprises 15 residues. Germline V lookup: CDR1 SGHAT, CDR2 FQDESV (reference sequence). With 5 bases clipped from V and 8 bases from J, the junction kept 7 bases outside the gene matches. CDR3 bases: TGTGCCAGCAGCACCCGGACAGGGGGCGTAGAAAAACTGTTTTTT. This gives the protein CASSTRTGGVEKLFF.

This clone has a handful of counts. The chain employs TRBV6-6 and TRBJ2-2; possibly TRBD2 for D (5 bases). Germline lookup yields CDR1 MNHNY and CDR2 SVGAGI (reference sequence). Trimming cost V 7 bases and J 0 bases, with 12 bases left between them. The CDR3 extends over 15 amino acids. CDR3 loop: CASISAVANTGELFF. The CDR3 region has the DNA TGTGCCAGCATCTCAGCGGTGGCGAACACCGGGGAGCTGTTTTTT.

The chain employs TRBV7-2 and TRBJ2-7; 10 bases match TRBD2. Germline V gene lookup returns CDR1 SGHTA and CDR2 FQGNSA. This CDR3 is 15 amino acids long. Germline trimming cut 0 bases from V and 2 bases from J; bases unmatched to any gene: 1. The CDR3, as DNA: TGTGCCAGCAGCTTAGCGCTAGCGGGAGCCTACGAGCAGTACTTC. It specifies CASSLALAGAYEQYF.

Regarding this clone: This sample includes further DNA sequences coding for the same CDR3. This sequence joins TRBV6-1 and TRBJ2-1; 7 nucleotides align to TRBD2. This CDR3 spans 12 amino acids. Germline V gene sequence: CDR1 MNHNS, CDR2 SASEGT. Germline trimming cut 8 bases from V and 6 bases from J; bases unmatched to any gene: 4. This chain's CDR3 is CASGLVGNEQFF. In DNA form, the CDR3 reads TGTGCCAGCGGACTAGTAGGCAATGAGCAGTTCTTC.

This chain joins TRBV4-3 and TRBJ1-2; TRBD1 aligns across 7 bases. CDR3 length: 16 residues. The V gene end was trimmed by 3 bases and the J gene end by 0 bases; junction bases not matched to a gene: 7. The germline gives CDR1 LGHNA, CDR2 YSLEER. The CDR3 here is CASSQGLTGSNYGYTF. The CDR3 region has the DNA TGCGCCAGCAGCCAGGGACTGACAGGGTCTAACTATGGCTACACCTTC.

This clone is medium-sized within its sample. V is TRBV19 and J is TRBJ1-1; a weak D match, TRBD1 (6 bases). The V gene's germline CDR1 is LNHDA and CDR2 SQIVND (reference sequence). This CDR3 is built from 13 residues. Between the trimmed V and J ends, which lost 7 bases and 4 bases, there was a span of 13 bases. For the CDR3, the DNA is TGTGCCAGTACGGGACAAGTTTTCACTGAAGCTTTCTTT. It translates to CASTGQVFTEAFF. Full variable domain (outside the CDR3, taken from reference TRBV19 and TRBJ1-1): DGGITQSPKYLFRKEGQNVTLSCEQNLNHDAMYWYRQDPGQGLRLIYYSQIVNDFQKGDIAEGYSVSREKKESFPLTVTSAQKNPTAFYLCASTGQVFTEAFFGQGTRLTVV.

This clone turned up a few times. The J gene is TRBJ2-7, the V gene TRBV4-2; TRBD2 aligns across 7 bases. V was clipped by 0 bases and J by 0 bases; unmatched bases: 5. The CDR3 runs to 16 residues. Germline CDR1 reads LGHNA; CDR2 reads YNFKEQ. As DNA, the CDR3 is TGTGCCAGCAGCCAAGATCCAGCGGGGAACTCCTACGAGCAGTACTTC. Encoded protein: CASSQDPAGNSYEQYF.

The chain is built from TRBV2 and TRBJ2-1; D possibly corresponds to TRBD2 (6 bases). Germline V gene data show CDR1 as SNHLY and CDR2 as FYNNEI. The CDR3 runs 14 residues. V gave up 11 bases and J gave up 6 bases, with 20 bases separating them. Written as DNA, the CDR3 is TGTGCCGGGCATCCTTCCGGGGGTGGCAATGAGCAGTTCTTC. Its translation is CAGHPSGGGNEQFF.

This clone was seen a few times. The chain has TRBV30 and TRBJ1-2; perhaps TRBD1 as D (5 bases). The germline CDR1 and CDR2 sequences are GTSNPN and SVGIG (reference sequence). The ends were cut back, 0 bases at V and 10 bases at J, with 9 bases in the middle. The CDR3 is 11 amino acids. The CDR3 coding sequence is TGTGCCTGGAGTGTCGGGGGGGACTACACCTTC. It specifies CAWSVGGDYTF.

The V call is TRBV2, the J call TRBJ1-1; weak D call: TRBD1 (6 bases). Germline V gene sequence: CDR1 SNHLY, CDR2 FYNNEI. CDR3 length: 15 amino acids. Trimming took off 0 bases at V and 4 bases at J, with 12 bases between the two ends. The CDR3 bases are TGTGCCAGCAGTGAAGCCGGGGGGGGCGGCACTGAAGCTTTCTTT. Protein product: CASSEAGGGGTEAFF. The full variable domain, completed using reference TRBV2 and TRBJ1-1, is EPEVTQTPSHQVTQMGQEVILRCVPISNHLYFYWYRQILGQKVEFLVSFYNNEISEKSEIFDDQFSVERPDGSNFTLKIRSTKLEDSAMYFCASSEAGGGGTEAFFGQGTRLTVV.

The J gene is TRBJ2-7, the V gene TRBV7-2; TRBD2 aligns across 8 bases. CDR1 is SGHTA, CDR2 FQGNSA, per germline. The CDR3 totals 14 residues. The junction had 8 bases not matched to a gene; V was cut back by 5 bases and J by 5 bases. The CDR3 spells CASSLFRGGDEQYF. Written as DNA, the CDR3 is TGTGCCAGCAGCCTGTTCCGGGGGGGCGACGAGCAGTACTTC.

This clone was seen a few times. The rearrangement links TRBV2 to TRBJ2-5; no definite D call. This CDR3 region has 13 residues. In germline, CDR1 is SNHLY, CDR2 FYNNEI. Trimming shortened V by 7 bases and J by 4 bases, and 13 bases separated the two germline ends. CDR3 in amino acids: CASTGGSLETQYF. CDR3 DNA sequence: TGTGCCAGCACCGGCGGCAGCTTAGAGACCCAGTACTTC. Based on the CDR3 plus reference TRBV2 and TRBJ2-5, the full variable domain is EPEVTQTPSHQVTQMGQEVILRCVPISNHLYFYWYRQILGQKVEFLVSFYNNEISEKSEIFDDQFSVERPDGSNFTLKIRSTKLEDSAMYFCASTGGSLETQYFGPGTRLLVL.

The rearrangement links TRBV4-3 to TRBJ2-5; 10 bases line up with TRBD2. Unmatched junction bases numbered 9, after V lost 1 base and J lost 10 bases. Germline CDR1 reads LGHNA; CDR2 reads YSLEER. This CDR3 region has 15 residues. This CDR3 is CASSQGIAGGLNQYF. The CDR3 bases are TGCGCCAGCAGCCAAGGGATAGCGGGGGGTCTAAACCAGTACTTC.

This clone was found a few times. This chain uses TRBV4-1 with TRBJ2-7; TRBD1 aligns across 9 bases. The CDR3 spans 15 residues. Germline V gene data show CDR1 as MGHRA and CDR2 as YSYEKL. V shed 4 bases and J 5 bases; nucleotides not matched to a gene: 9. CDR3 bases: TGCGCCAGCAGCCCCACCGGGACAGGGAGCCACGAGCAGTACTTC. Protein sequence: CASSPTGTGSHEQYF.

Only a few counts were recorded for this clone. The genes are TRBV9 and TRBJ2-5; tentatively, D is TRBD2 (6 bases). The CDR3 runs to 14 residues. V lost 4 bases and J 5 bases, leaving 15 bases between the germline ends. Germline CDR1 is SGDLS and CDR2 is YYNGEE. CDR3 amino acids: CASSPGGLTETQYF. DNA for the CDR3: TGTGCCAGCAGCCCCGGAGGACTAACGGAGACCCAGTACTTC.

The rearrangement joins TRBV30 to TRBJ1-1; no definite D call. Germline V lookup: CDR1 GTSNPN, CDR2 SVGIG (reference sequence). The CDR3 extends over 12 amino acids. Trimming shortened V by 1 base and J by 1 base, and 4 bases separated the two germline ends. As DNA, the CDR3 is TGTGCCTGGAGTGGAGCGAACACTGAAGCTTTCTTT. The encoded protein is CAWSGANTEAFF.

This clone has only a few counts. The chain has TRBV5-6 and TRBJ2-1; no firm D call. The CDR3 has 15 residues. Germline V lookup: CDR1 SGHDT, CDR2 YYEEEE. Trimming pared 0 bases from V and 1 base from J, leaving 8 bases between. The CDR3 DNA reads TGTGCCAGCAGCTTGGGGCGGTGGTCCTACAATGAGCAGTTCTTC. Encoded protein: CASSLGRWSYNEQFF.

The rearrangement joins TRBV4-3 to TRBJ1-1, with D perhaps matching TRBD1 (5 bases). This CDR3 region has 14 residues. V lost 2 bases and J lost 4, with 11 bases in between. Germline CDR1 and CDR2: LGHNA and YSLEER. The CDR3 DNA reads TGCGCCAGCAGCCAAAGTCCGCAGGGCACTGAAGCTTTCTTT. Its translation: CASSQSPQGTEAFF.

J is TRBJ2-7 and V is TRBV2; 7 bases are shared with TRBD1. V shed 8 bases and J 2 bases; nucleotides not matched to a gene: 3. Germline assignment: CDR1 SNHLY and CDR2 FYNNEI. CDR3 length: 12 residues. CDR3: CASGQVPYEQYF. Here the CDR3 DNA reads TGTGCCAGCGGACAGGTACCCTACGAGCAGTACTTC.

The V gene is TRBV5-1, the J gene TRBJ1-2; 7 bases are shared with TRBD1. Germline V gene data show CDR1 as SGHRS and CDR2 as YFSETQ. This CDR3 contains 13 residues. V lost 5 bases, J lost 3 bases, and 4 bases stayed unmatched. The CDR3 sequence is CASRGRGDYGYTF. The DNA of the CDR3 is TGCGCCAGCAGGGGCAGGGGGGACTATGGCTACACCTTC. Based on the CDR3 plus reference TRBV5-1 and TRBJ1-2, the full variable domain is KAGVTQTPRYLIKTRGQQVTLSCSPISGHRSVSWYQQTPGQGLQFLFEYFSETQRNKGNFPGRFSGRQFSNSRSEMNVSTLELGDSALYLCASRGRGDYGYTFGSGTRLTVV.